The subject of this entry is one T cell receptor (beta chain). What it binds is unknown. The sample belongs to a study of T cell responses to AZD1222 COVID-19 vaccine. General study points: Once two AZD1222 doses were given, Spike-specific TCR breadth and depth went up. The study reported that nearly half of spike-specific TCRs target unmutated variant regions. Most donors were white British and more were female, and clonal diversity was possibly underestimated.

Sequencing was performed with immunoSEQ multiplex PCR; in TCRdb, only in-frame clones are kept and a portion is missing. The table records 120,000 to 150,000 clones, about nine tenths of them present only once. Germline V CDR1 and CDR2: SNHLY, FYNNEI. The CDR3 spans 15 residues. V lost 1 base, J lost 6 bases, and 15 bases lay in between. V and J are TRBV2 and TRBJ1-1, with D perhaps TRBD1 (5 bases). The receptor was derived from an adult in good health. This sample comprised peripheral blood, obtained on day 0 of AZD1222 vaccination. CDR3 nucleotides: TGTGCCAGCAGTGAAGAAGGCAAGGGGCTTCCTGAAGCTTTCTTT. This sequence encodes CASSEEGKGLPEAFF.